The clone carrying this T cell receptor (beta chain) was observed many times. The entry originates in a study of human T cells and chemical hapten exposure. Overall study: Investigators sensitized approximately 2 cm by approximately 2 cm of upper inner arm skin with 2% DPC.

As originally analysed: Sample-level TCR yields exhibited a median of about 91,000, with a range of 23,224 to 690,600. In TCRdb, the RACE reads were re-called with MiXCR into one record per CDR3 protein. It is TCRdb's table, rather than the study itself, that gives the V and J calls and clone size. Here the sample spans approximately 340,000 distinct CDR3 sequences, about 7% being singletons. Regarding time point: patch test 1, 2 weeks after DPC sensitization. Sample treatment: therapeutic diphenylcyclopropenone sensitization with weekly scalp DPC. CDR1 and CDR2 from the germline V gene are DFQATT and SNEGSKA (reference sequence). The CDR3 spans 16 residues. The ends were cut back, 6 bases at V and 1 base at J, with 21 bases in the middle.

The chain uses TRBV20-1 and TRBJ1-1, with no clear D. Sequenced here: whole blood, sampled in connection with sensitization to the hapten diphenylcyclopropenone (DPC). The source is a woman aged 18-35 years with alopecia areata. Some clones in this sample may be carry-over from other donors' samples. This CDR3 is CSAPGARDVSNTEAFF. Here the CDR3 DNA reads TGCAGTGCCCCGGGAGCACGGGATGTTTCGAACACTGAAGCTTTCTTT.